The clone carrying this T cell receptor (beta chain) was picked up a small number of times. The antigen remains unidentified. This entry belongs to a study of T-cell memory formation after mild COVID-19. Germline-derived CDR1 and CDR2 are GTSNPN and SVGIG (reference sequence). Unmatched junction bases numbered 7, after V lost 5 bases and J lost 7 bases. This CDR3 spans 14 amino acids. The study, taken as a whole, reports: There were some responding clones in pre-infection memory, which suggested that cross-reactive memory had joined.

TCRdb used MiXCR to reprocess the 5' RACE reads, holding one entry per CDR3 protein. The sample consists of about 160,000 distinct CDR3 sequences, around 30% of them appearing once. Sequenced sample: PBMCs or a T cell subset sorted from them (not recorded which). The rearrangement links TRBV30 to TRBJ2-1, with TRBD1 matching over 11 bases. This TCR came from an adult woman who had mild COVID-19 (a few samples of this study predate the infection). Cell type and time point are not known. The CDR3 region has the DNA TGTGCCTGGCAAGGGACAGGGGGTTTGAATGAGCAGTTCTTC. Translation gives CAWQGTGGLNEQFF.